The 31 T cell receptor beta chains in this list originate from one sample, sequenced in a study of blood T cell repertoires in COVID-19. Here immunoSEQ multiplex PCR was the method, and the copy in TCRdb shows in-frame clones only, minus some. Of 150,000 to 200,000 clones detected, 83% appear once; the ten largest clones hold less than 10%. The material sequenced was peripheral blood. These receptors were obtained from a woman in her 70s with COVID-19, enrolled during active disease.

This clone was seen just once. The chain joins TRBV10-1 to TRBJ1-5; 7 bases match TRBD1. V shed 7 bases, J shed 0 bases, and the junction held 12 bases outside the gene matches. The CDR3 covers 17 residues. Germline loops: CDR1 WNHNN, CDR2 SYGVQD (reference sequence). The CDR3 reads CASNPRGTFYSNQPQHF. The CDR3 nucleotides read TGCGCCAGCAACCCCAGGGGGACATTTTATAGCAATCAGCCCCAGCATTTT.

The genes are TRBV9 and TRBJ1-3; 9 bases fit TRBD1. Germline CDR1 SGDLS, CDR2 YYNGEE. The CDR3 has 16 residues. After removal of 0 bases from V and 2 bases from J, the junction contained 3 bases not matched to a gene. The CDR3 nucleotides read TGTGCCAGCAGCGTAGGGGACAGGGCTGCTGGAAACACCATATATTTT. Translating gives CASSVGDRAAGNTIYF.

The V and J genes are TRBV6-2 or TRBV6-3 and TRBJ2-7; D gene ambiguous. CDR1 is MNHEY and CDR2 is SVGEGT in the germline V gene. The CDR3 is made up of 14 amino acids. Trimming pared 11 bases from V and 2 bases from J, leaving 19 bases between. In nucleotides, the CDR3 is TGTGCCCCCAGCCCTGAAGGCGGCGCCTACGAGCAGTACTTC. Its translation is CAPSPEGGAYEQYF.

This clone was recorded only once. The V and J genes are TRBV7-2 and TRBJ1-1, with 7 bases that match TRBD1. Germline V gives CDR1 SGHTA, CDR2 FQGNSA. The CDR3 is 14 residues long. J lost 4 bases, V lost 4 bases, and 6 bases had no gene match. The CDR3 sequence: CASSSQGEVTEAFF. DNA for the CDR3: TGTGCCAGCAGCTCTCAGGGGGAGGTCACTGAAGCTTTCTTT.

CDR3 DNA sequence: TGCGCCAGCAGCTCATGGACTAGCGGGAGTGTGGGGTTCTTC. Residues: CASSSWTSGSVGFF. This chain uses TRBV5-1 with TRBJ2-1; TRBD2 matches at 13 bases. Germline CDR1 reads SGHRS; CDR2 reads YFSETQ. The CDR3 runs to 14 residues. J gave up 15 bases and V 3 bases, and 9 bases lay outside the gene matches.

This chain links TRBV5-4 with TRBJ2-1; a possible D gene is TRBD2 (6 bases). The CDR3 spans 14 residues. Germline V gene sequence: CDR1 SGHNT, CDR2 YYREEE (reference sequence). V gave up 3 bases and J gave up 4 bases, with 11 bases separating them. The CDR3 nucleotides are TGTGCCAGCAGCTCCCCGCGGGATTACAATGAGCAGTTCTTC. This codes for CASSSPRDYNEQFF.

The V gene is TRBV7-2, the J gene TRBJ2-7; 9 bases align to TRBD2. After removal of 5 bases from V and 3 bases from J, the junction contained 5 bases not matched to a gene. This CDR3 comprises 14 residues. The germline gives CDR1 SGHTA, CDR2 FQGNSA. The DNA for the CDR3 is TGTGCCAGCAGCCTGGGACTAGCTTACTACGAGCAGTACTTC. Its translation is CASSLGLAYYEQYF.

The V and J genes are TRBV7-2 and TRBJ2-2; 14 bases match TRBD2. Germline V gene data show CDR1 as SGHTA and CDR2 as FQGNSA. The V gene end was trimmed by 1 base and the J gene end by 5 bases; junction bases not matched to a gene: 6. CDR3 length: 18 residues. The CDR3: CASSLGLAGGLGTGELFF. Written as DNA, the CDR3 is TGTGCCAGCAGCTTAGGACTAGCGGGAGGGTTGGGGACCGGGGAGCTGTTTTTT.

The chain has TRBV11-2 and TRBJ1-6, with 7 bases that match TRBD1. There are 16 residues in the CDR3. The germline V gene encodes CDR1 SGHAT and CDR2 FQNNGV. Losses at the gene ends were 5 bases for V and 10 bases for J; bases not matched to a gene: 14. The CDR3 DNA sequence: TGTGCCAGCAGCACTAGACAGGGTGGATCGTACTCACCCCTCCACTTT. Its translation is CASSTRQGGSYSPLHF.

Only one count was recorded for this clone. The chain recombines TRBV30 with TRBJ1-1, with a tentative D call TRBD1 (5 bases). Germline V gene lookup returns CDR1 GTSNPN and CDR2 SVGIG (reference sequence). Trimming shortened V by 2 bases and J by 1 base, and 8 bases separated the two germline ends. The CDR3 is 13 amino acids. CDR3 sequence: CAWSLGGNTEAFF. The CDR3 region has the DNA TGTGCCTGGAGTTTGGGGGGGAACACTGAAGCTTTCTTT.

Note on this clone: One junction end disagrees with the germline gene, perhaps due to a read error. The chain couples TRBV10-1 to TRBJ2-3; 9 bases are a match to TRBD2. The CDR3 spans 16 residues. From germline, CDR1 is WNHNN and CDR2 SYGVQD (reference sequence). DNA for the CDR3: TGCGCCAGTAGTGGTAGCGGGAGTGAATGGGGAGATACGCAGTATTTT. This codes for CASSGSGSEWGDTQYF.

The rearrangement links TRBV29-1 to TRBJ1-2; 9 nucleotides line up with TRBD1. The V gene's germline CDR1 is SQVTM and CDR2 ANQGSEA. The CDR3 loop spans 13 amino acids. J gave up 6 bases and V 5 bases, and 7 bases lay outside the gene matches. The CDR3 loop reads CSVPGQGADGYTF. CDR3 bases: TGCAGCGTTCCGGGACAGGGTGCAGATGGCTACACCTTC.

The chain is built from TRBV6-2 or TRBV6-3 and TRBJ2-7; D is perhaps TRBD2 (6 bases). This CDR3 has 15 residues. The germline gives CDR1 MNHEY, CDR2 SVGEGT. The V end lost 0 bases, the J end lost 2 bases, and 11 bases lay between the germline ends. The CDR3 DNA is TGTGCCAGCAGTTACTCGCGGGACGCCACCTACGAGCAGTACTTC. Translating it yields CASSYSRDATYEQYF.

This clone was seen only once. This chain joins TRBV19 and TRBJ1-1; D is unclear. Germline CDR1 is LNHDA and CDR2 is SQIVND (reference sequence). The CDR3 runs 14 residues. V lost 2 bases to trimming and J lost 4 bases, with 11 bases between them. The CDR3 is CASSIQVMGTEAFF. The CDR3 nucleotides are TGTGCCAGTAGTATACAGGTGATGGGCACTGAAGCTTTCTTT.

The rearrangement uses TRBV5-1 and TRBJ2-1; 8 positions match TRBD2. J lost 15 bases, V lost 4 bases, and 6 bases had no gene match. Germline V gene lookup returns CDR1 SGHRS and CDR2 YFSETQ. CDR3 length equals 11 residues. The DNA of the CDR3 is TGCGCCAGCAGCGGCGGGACTAGAGGGTTCTTC. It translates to CASSGGTRGFF.

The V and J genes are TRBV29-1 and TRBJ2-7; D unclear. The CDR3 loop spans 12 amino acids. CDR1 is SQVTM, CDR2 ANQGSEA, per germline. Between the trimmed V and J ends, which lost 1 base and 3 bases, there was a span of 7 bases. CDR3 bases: TGCAGCGTTGAAGGGCCAAACTACGAGCAGTACTTC. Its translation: CSVEGPNYEQYF.

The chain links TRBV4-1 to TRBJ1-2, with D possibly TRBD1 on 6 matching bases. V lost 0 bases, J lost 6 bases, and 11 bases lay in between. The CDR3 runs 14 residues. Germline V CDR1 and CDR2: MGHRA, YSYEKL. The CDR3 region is CASSQDWGRDGYTF. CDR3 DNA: TGCGCCAGCAGCCAAGACTGGGGGCGGGATGGCTACACCTTC.

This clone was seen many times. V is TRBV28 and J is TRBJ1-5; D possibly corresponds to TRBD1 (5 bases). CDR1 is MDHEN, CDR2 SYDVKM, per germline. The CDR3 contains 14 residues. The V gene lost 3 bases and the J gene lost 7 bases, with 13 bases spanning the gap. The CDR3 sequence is CASSFGYGGQPQHF. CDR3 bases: TGTGCCAGCAGTTTCGGATACGGGGGGCAGCCCCAGCATTTT.

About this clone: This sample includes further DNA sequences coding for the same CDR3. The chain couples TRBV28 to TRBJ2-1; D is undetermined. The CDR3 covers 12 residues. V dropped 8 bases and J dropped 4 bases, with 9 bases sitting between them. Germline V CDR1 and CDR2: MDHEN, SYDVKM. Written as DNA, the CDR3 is TGTGCCAGCGGCGGTCGGTACAATGAGCAGTTCTTC. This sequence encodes CASGGRYNEQFF. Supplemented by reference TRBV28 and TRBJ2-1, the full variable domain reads DVKVTQSSRYLVKRTGEKVFLECVQDMDHENMFWYRQDPGLGLRLIYFSYDVKMKEKGDIPEGYSVSREKKERFSLILESASTNQTSMYLCASGGRYNEQFFGPGTRLTVL.

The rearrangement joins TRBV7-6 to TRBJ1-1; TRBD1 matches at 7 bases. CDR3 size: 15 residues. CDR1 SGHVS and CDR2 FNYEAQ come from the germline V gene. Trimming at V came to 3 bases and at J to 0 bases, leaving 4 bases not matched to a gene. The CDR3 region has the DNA TGTGCCAGCAGCTTTTTGACAGGGATGAACACTGAAGCTTTCTTT. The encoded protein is CASSFLTGMNTEAFF.

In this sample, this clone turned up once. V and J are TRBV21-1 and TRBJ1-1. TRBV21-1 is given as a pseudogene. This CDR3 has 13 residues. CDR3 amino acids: CASSKARAPEAFF. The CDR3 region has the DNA TGTGCCAGCAGCAAAGCGAGGGCCCCTGAAGCTTTCTTT.

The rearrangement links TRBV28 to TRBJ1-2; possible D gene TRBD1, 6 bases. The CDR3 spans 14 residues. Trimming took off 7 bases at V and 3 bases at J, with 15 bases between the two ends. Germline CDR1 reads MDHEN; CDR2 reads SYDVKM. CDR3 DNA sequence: TGTGCCAGCACTCCACTACAGGGTTACTATGGCTACACCTTC. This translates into CASTPLQGYYGYTF.

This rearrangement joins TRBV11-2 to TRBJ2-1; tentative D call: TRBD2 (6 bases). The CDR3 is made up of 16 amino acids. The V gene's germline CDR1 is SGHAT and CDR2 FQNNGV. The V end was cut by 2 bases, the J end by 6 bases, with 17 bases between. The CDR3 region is CASSLSPGLGGNEQFF. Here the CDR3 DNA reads TGTGCCAGCAGCTTATCTCCGGGACTTGGGGGCAATGAGCAGTTCTTC.

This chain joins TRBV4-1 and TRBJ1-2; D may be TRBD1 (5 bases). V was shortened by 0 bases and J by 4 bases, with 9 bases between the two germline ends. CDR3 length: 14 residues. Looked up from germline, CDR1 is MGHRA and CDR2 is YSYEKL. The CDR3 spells CASSQDTGPYGYTF. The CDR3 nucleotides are TGCGCCAGCAGCCAAGATACAGGACCCTATGGCTACACCTTC.

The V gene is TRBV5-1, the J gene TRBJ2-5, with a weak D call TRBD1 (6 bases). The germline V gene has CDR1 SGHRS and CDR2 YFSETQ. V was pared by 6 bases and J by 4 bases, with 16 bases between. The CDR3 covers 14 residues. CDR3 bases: TGCGCCAGCAATAGGGCAGGGGTGGGAGAGACCCAGTACTTC. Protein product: CASNRAGVGETQYF.

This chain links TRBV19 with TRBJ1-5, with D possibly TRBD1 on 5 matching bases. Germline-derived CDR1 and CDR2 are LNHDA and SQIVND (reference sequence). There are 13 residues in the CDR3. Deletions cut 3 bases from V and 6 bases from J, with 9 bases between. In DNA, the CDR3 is TGTGCCAGTAGTATTCGGGGGTCTCAGCCCCAGCATTTT. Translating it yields CASSIRGSQPQHF. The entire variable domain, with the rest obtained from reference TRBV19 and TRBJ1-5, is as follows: DGGITQSPKYLFRKEGQNVTLSCEQNLNHDAMYWYRQDPGQGLRLIYYSQIVNDFQKGDIAEGYSVSREKKESFPLTVTSAQKNPTAFYLCASSIRGSQPQHFGDGTRLSIL.

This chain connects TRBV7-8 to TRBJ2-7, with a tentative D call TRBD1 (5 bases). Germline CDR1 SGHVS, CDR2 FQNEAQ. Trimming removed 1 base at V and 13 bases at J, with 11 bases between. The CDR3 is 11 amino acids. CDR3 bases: TGTGCCAGCAGCTTAGGAATGGGGCTATACTTC. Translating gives CASSLGMGLYF.

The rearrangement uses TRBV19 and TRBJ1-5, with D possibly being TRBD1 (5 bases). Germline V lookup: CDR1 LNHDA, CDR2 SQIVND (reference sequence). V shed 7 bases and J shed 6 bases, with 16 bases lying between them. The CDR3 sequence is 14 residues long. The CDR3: CASKGLGGVQPQHF. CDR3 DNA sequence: TGTGCCAGTAAGGGTTTGGGGGGGGTTCAGCCCCAGCATTTT.

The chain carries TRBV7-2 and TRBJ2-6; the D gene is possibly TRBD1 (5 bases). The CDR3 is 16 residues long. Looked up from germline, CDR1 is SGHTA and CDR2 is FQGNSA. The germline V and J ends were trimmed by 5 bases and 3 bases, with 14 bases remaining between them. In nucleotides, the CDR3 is TGTGCCAGCAGCCGCCACTCAGGGTTTGGGGCCAACGTCCTGACTTTC. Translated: CASSRHSGFGANVLTF. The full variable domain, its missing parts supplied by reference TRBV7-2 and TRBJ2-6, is GAGVSQSPSNKVTEKGKDVELRCDPISGHTALYWYRQSLGQGLEFLIYFQGNSAPDKSGLPSDRFSAERTGGSVSTLTIQRTQQEDSAVYLCASSRHSGFGANVLTFGAGSRLTVL.

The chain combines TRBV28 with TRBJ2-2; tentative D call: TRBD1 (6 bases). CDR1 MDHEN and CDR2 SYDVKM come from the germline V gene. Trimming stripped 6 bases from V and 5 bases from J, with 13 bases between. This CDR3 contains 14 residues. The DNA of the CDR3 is TGTGCCAGCAGCTTTAGAGGGGGTACCGGGGAGCTGTTTTTT. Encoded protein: CASSFRGGTGELFF.

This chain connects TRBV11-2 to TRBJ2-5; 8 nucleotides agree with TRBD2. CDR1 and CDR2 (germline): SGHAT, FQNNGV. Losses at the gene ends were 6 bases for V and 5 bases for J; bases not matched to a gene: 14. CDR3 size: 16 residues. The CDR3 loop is CASSLGGDGLMETQYF. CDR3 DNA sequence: TGTGCCAGCAGTCTCGGGGGGGACGGACTTATGGAGACCCAGTACTTC.